Shown below are 32 T cell receptor beta chains from a single sample sequenced in a study of CD4 T cells in relation to SARS-CoV-2 and coronaviruses. Data came from immunoSEQ multiplex PCR; TCRdb stores just in-frame clones and leaves some out. This sample carries around 35,000 clones, approximately 83% of them seen once, and the ten largest clones take over 3%. What was sequenced was memory CD4+ T cells from PBMCs. These receptors were collected from an adult with COVID-19.

The V call is TRBV3-1 (or the pseudogene TRBV3-2), the J call TRBJ1-2; D perhaps matches TRBD1 (5 bases). CDR1 LGHDT and CDR2 YNNKEL come from the germline V gene (reference sequence). Trimming pared 0 bases from V and 8 bases from J, leaving 16 bases between. This CDR3 comprises 15 residues. This CDR3 reads CASSQDNGVWGGYTF. In nucleotides, the CDR3 is TGTGCCAGCAGCCAAGATAATGGCGTCTGGGGCGGCTACACCTTC.

The V gene is TRBV4-1, the J gene TRBJ2-3, with D possibly TRBD2 on 7 matching bases. Germline V gives CDR1 MGHRA, CDR2 YSYEKL. Trimming shortened V by 5 bases and J by 1 base, and 13 bases separated the two germline ends. This CDR3 has 15 amino acids. For the CDR3, the DNA is TGCGCCAGCAGCGGGGGGAGGGGGGGCACAGATACGCAGTATTTT. Residues: CASSGGRGGTDTQYF.

The rearrangement joins TRBV13 to TRBJ2-3, with D tentatively TRBD2 (6 bases). The germline CDR1 and CDR2 sequences are PRHDT and FYEKMQ (reference sequence). The CDR3 is made up of 14 amino acids. V lost 6 bases to trimming and J lost 9 bases, with 19 bases between them. The CDR3 is CASRSSATIGTQYF. CDR3 sequence (DNA): TGTGCCAGCAGGTCTAGCGCGACCATCGGGACGCAGTATTTT.

In its sample, this clone was seen a few times. The J gene is TRBJ2-5, the V gene TRBV5-8; maybe TRBD2 (6 bases). The ends were cut back, 2 bases at V and 1 base at J, with 9 bases in the middle. Germline-derived CDR1 and CDR2 are SGHTS and YDEGEE. This CDR3 spans 14 amino acids. The CDR3 DNA follows: TGTGCCAGCAGCTTATGGGGAGGCCAAGAGACCCAGTACTTC. This sequence encodes CASSLWGGQETQYF.

The CDR3 DNA follows: TGTGCCAGCAGCTTACTGCGGATCTCAACCGATCAGCCCCAGCATTTT. It yields the protein CASSLLRISTDQPQHF. The chain combines TRBV7-8 with TRBJ1-5, with unresolved D. The CDR3 loop spans 16 amino acids. Deletions cut 2 bases from V and 5 bases from J, with 16 bases between. Germline-derived CDR1 and CDR2 are SGHVS and FQNEAQ.

CDR3 loop: CASSLQETQYF. The CDR3 nucleotides read TGTGCCAGCAGCTTACAAGAGACCCAGTACTTC. J is TRBJ2-5 and V is TRBV11-2, with D unclear. This CDR3 is built from 11 residues. V dropped 2 bases and J dropped 2 bases, with 0 bases sitting between them. Looked up from germline, CDR1 is SGHAT and CDR2 is FQNNGV.

The chain links TRBV6-6 to TRBJ2-2; D possibly matches TRBD1 or TRBD2 (5 bases each). Per germline, CDR1 MNHNY and CDR2 SVGAGI (reference sequence). The CDR3 consists of 14 residues. The V and J ends lost 5 bases and 7 bases respectively, with 14 bases between them. This CDR3 reads CASSPLRGIGELFF. The CDR3 DNA reads as TGTGCCAGCAGTCCTTTGAGGGGAATCGGGGAGCTGTTTTTT.

A few counts support this clone. This chain uses TRBV6-4 with TRBJ2-1, with 8 bases that match TRBD2. From germline, CDR1 is MRHNA and CDR2 SNTAGT. The CDR3 spans 17 residues. The junction had 8 bases not matched to a gene; V was cut back by 0 bases and J by 4 bases. The CDR3 bases are TGTGCCAGCAGTGACTCCTCCGGGACTAGGGATTACAATGAGCAGTTCTTC. It codes for CASSDSSGTRDYNEQFF.

This chain uses TRBV3-1 (or the pseudogene TRBV3-2) with TRBJ2-3; D is unresolved. V lost 3 bases and J lost 7, with 5 bases in between. CDR3 length: 11 residues. Germline CDR1 and CDR2: LGHDT and YNNKEL (reference sequence). The CDR3 DNA reads as TGTGCCAGCAGCCAGGGGAATACGCAGTATTTT. Residues: CASSQGNTQYF.

This rearrangement joins TRBV7-9 to TRBJ1-2; maybe TRBD1 (6 bases). Trimming stripped 1 base from V and 2 bases from J, with 14 bases between. The CDR3 is 16 amino acids. Germline V lookup: CDR1 SEHNR, CDR2 FQNEAQ (reference sequence). The CDR3 nucleotides are TGTGCCAGCAGCTTAGGGTCCAACAGGGTAAACTATGGCTACACCTTC. It encodes CASSLGSNRVNYGYTF.

A single count supports this clone. This sequence joins TRBV20-1 and TRBJ2-5; D gene uncertain. The germline CDR1 and CDR2 sequences are DFQATT and SNEGSKA (reference sequence). The CDR3 runs 10 residues. CDR3 sequence reads: CSAPQETQYF. The CDR3 region has the DNA TGCAGCGCCCCCCAGGAGACCCAGTACTTC.

V usage is TRBV5-4 and J usage is TRBJ2-3, with 8 bases that match TRBD2. V shed 0 bases and J 5 bases; nucleotides not matched to a gene: 5. Germline values: CDR1 SGHNT, CDR2 YYREEE (reference sequence). The CDR3 extends over 15 amino acids. CDR3 coding DNA: TGTGCCAGCAGCTTGGCGGCCGCGGGGGGAGATACGCAGTATTTT. It translates to CASSLAAAGGDTQYF.

V gene TRBV28 combines with J gene TRBJ2-1; 7 nucleotides align to TRBD2. From germline, CDR1 is MDHEN and CDR2 SYDVKM. V dropped 7 bases and J dropped 0; count of bases not matched to a gene: 9. The CDR3 runs to 16 residues. The CDR3 loop reads CASIQFAGASYNEQFF. DNA of the CDR3: TGTGCCAGCATCCAATTTGCGGGAGCCTCCTACAATGAGCAGTTCTTC.

The chain is built from TRBV28 and TRBJ1-6; D gene unclear. The germline V and J ends were trimmed by 10 bases and 8 bases, with 12 bases remaining between them. The CDR3 length is 12 residues. Germline V gene data show CDR1 as MDHEN and CDR2 as SYDVKM. As DNA, the CDR3 is TGTGCCACCCCGAAGGGTCATTCACCCCTCCACTTT. Translation: CATPKGHSPLHF.

The table lists this clone with a few counts. The chain couples TRBV6-6 to TRBJ1-1; no clear D. Germline CDR1 and CDR2: MNHNY and SVGAGI (reference sequence). V dropped 2 bases and J dropped 1 base, with 5 bases sitting between them. The CDR3 runs 13 residues. The CDR3 reads CASSYDQNTEAFF. The CDR3 nucleotides read TGTGCCAGCAGTTACGACCAGAACACTGAAGCTTTCTTT.

J is TRBJ2-7 and V is TRBV28; no clear D. This CDR3 comprises 11 residues. Trimming took off 0 bases at V and 5 bases at J, with 2 bases between the two ends. Per the germline V gene, CDR1 is MDHEN and CDR2 is SYDVKM. CDR3 DNA sequence: TGTGCCAGCAGTTTATGGGACGAGCAGTACTTC. As protein: CASSLWDEQYF. The entire variable domain, with the rest obtained from reference TRBV28 and TRBJ2-7, is as follows: DVKVTQSSRYLVKRTGEKVFLECVQDMDHENMFWYRQDPGLGLRLIYFSYDVKMKEKGDIPEGYSVSREKKERFSLILESASTNQTSMYLCASSLWDEQYFGPGTRLTVT.

The rearrangement joins TRBV7-8 to TRBJ2-3; possibly TRBD2 for D (6 bases). Germline V gene data show CDR1 as SGHVS and CDR2 as FQNEAQ. V shed 5 bases and J shed 2 bases, with 14 bases lying between them. CDR3 size: 15 residues. The CDR3 here is CASSPQRANTDTQYF. The CDR3 coding sequence is TGTGCCAGCAGCCCGCAGCGGGCCAACACAGATACGCAGTATTTT.

V gene TRBV27 combines with J gene TRBJ2-4; D unclear. V gave up 4 bases and J gave up 8 bases, with 12 bases separating them. CDR1 and CDR2 (germline): MNHEY, SMNVEV (reference sequence). The CDR3 is made up of 13 amino acids. The CDR3 nucleotides read TGTGCCAGCAGTTCCGACGGGTACGACATTCAGTACTTC. Amino acid sequence: CASSSDGYDIQYF.

The chain has TRBV11-2 and TRBJ2-7, with 7 bases that match TRBD2. J gave up 2 bases and V 2 bases, and 6 bases lay outside the gene matches. This CDR3 has 15 amino acids. Per germline, CDR1 SGHAT and CDR2 FQNNGV. The CDR3 region is CASSLYGGEAYEQYF. The CDR3 DNA reads as TGTGCCAGCAGCTTATATGGGGGGGAAGCCTACGAGCAGTACTTC.

For the CDR3, the DNA is TGTGCCAGCAGCACAAGACAGCTAGAGACCCAGTACTTC. This gives the protein CASSTRQLETQYF. This chain uses TRBV9 with TRBJ2-5; the D gene is possibly TRBD1 (5 bases). Germline V lookup: CDR1 SGDLS, CDR2 YYNGEE. V lost 4 bases and J lost 4, with 11 bases in between. The CDR3 has 13 residues. The full variable domain, with the rest looked up from reference TRBV9 and TRBJ2-5, is DSGVTQTPKHLITATGQRVTLRCSPRSGDLSVYWYQQSLDQGLQFLIQYYNGEERAKGNILERFSAQQFPDLHSELNLSSLELGDSALYFCASSTRQLETQYFGPGTRLLVL.

The chain employs TRBV5-6 and TRBJ2-5; 8 bases line up with TRBD1. From germline, CDR1 is SGHDT and CDR2 YYEEEE. The CDR3 spans 15 residues. The J segment lost 0 bases and the V segment lost 4 bases, leaving 5 bases of the junction unmatched. The CDR3 protein is CASSPATGDQETQYF. Here the CDR3 DNA reads TGTGCCAGCAGCCCAGCGACAGGGGACCAAGAGACCCAGTACTTC.

This chain joins TRBV6-5 and TRBJ2-3, with 8 bases matching TRBD2. This CDR3 has 14 residues. Germline trimming cut 6 bases from V and 4 bases from J; bases unmatched to any gene: 6. Germline-derived CDR1 and CDR2 are MNHEY and SVGAGI. The CDR3 region is CASSRTSGSDTQYF. The CDR3 DNA is TGTGCCAGCAGCCGAACTAGCGGCTCAGATACGCAGTATTTT.

This clone came up once. The chain uses TRBV7-8 and TRBJ2-1; TRBD1 or TRBD2 may be the D gene (7 bases each). Germline CDR1 reads SGHVS; CDR2 reads FQNEAQ. V lost 5 bases and J lost 8, with 16 bases in between. The CDR3 has 14 amino acids. The CDR3 region is CASSRRGGWYEQFF. DNA for the CDR3: TGTGCCAGCAGCCGCAGGGGGGGCTGGTATGAGCAGTTCTTC.

In this sample, this clone turned up a few times. V usage is TRBV19 and J usage is TRBJ2-2; maybe TRBD1 (6 bases). The CDR3 has 15 residues. Looked up from germline, CDR1 is LNHDA and CDR2 is SQIVND (reference sequence). V lost 7 bases and J 3 bases, leaving 15 bases between the germline ends. CDR3 DNA sequence: TGTGCCAGTAAGGAAAGGGGGTTGGACACCGGGGAGCTGTTTTTT. This sequence encodes CASKERGLDTGELFF.

The chain combines TRBV19 with TRBJ1-3; no definite D call. In germline, CDR1 is LNHDA, CDR2 SQIVND (reference sequence). The CDR3 runs to 15 residues. Trimming cost V 6 bases and J 0 bases, with 12 bases left between them. The CDR3 here is CASSIGWLSGNTIYF. CDR3 nucleotides: TGTGCCAGTAGCATCGGTTGGCTCTCTGGAAACACCATATATTTT.

In its sample, this clone was seen once. J is TRBJ2-5 and V is TRBV28; D not resolved. CDR1 MDHEN and CDR2 SYDVKM come from the germline V gene. Trimming left V 5 bases short and J 5 bases short, with 6 bases between. The CDR3 totals 11 residues. The CDR3 loop is CASSPKETQYF. The CDR3 bases are TGTGCCAGCAGTCCCAAGGAGACCCAGTACTTC.

V usage is TRBV2 and J usage is TRBJ2-1, with TRBD2 identical over 13 bases. The junction had 8 bases not matched to a gene; V was cut back by 6 bases and J by 9 bases. The CDR3 length is 15 residues. Germline lookup yields CDR1 SNHLY and CDR2 FYNNEI. The chain's CDR3 is CASRILAGGPGEQFF. CDR3 DNA sequence: TGTGCCAGCAGGATACTAGCGGGAGGGCCGGGTGAGCAGTTCTTC.

The rearrangement links TRBV21-1 to TRBJ2-7. TRBV21-1 is shown as a pseudogene. The CDR3 spans 12 residues. The CDR3 loop reads CASSKGGYEQYF. CDR3 DNA sequence: TGTGCCAGCAGCAAAGGGGGCTACGAGCAGTACTTC.

This clone was picked up a small number of times. The chain carries TRBV12-1 and TRBJ1-5; the table's D gene call, TRBD1, was not cross checked with the DNA. TRBV12-1 is annotated as a pseudogene. The CDR3 is 17 residues long. CDR3 in amino acids: CASSLDQTGPAYQPQHF. The CDR3 region has the DNA TGTGCCAGCAGCTTGGACCAAACAGGGCCCGCTTATCAGCCCCAGCATTTT.

The chain carries TRBV18 and TRBJ2-7; D is uncertain. CDR1 and CDR2 from the germline V gene are KGHSH and LQKENI. The CDR3 consists of 14 residues. V lost 3 bases and J 2 bases, leaving 11 bases between the germline ends. In DNA form, the CDR3 reads TGTGCCAGCTCACCCCCCGGTAATCCCTACGAGCAGTACTTC. Protein product: CASSPPGNPYEQYF.

Turning to this clone: One end of the junction varies from germline; a read error may be responsible. The V call is TRBV10-3, the J call TRBJ2-3; possible D gene TRBD2, 7 bases. Germline V gene sequence: CDR1 ENHRY, CDR2 SYGVKD. CDR3 length equals 13 residues. The CDR3 loop is CAISLGGEVDRNF. The CDR3 region has the DNA TGTGCCATCAGCCTAGGGGGGGAGGTCGACCGGAATTTT.

CDR3 in DNA: TGTGCCACCAGTGCCGGGACAGATCTTGGCTACACCTTC. It translates to CATSAGTDLGYTF. The chain is built from TRBV24-1 and TRBJ1-2, with TRBD1 matching 7 bases. The CDR3 is made up of 13 amino acids. The germline V gene has CDR1 KGHDR and CDR2 SFDVKD. Losses at the gene ends were 5 bases for V and 7 bases for J; bases not matched to a gene: 6.